The next 10 T cell receptor beta chains were all read from a single sample in a study of radiation and T cells in renal cell carcinoma. Only in-frame clones appear in the TCRdb table, and some are missing; sequencing was by immunoSEQ multiplex PCR. The profile shows 100,000 to 150,000 clones, roughly 80% of them singletons. Described time point: baseline pretreatment blood. Treatment defined: 15 Gy SBRT to primary tumor, nephrectomy 4 weeks later. This sample comprised blood, obtained from a patient whose treatment included radiotherapy and nephrectomy. The receptors were sampled from a woman aged 55 to 70 with renal cell carcinoma.

This chain links TRBV6-1 with TRBJ2-3; 7 bases fit TRBD1. V lost 0 bases, J lost 4 bases, and 7 bases stayed unmatched. Germline lookup yields CDR1 MNHNS and CDR2 SASEGT. The CDR3 covers 16 residues. The CDR3 DNA reads TGTGCCAGCAGTGAAGCGTGGCAGGGGGTACCAGATACGCAGTATTTT. This sequence encodes CASSEAWQGVPDTQYF.

This clone was seen just once. The chain uses TRBV11-2 and TRBJ1-1; D call uncertain. Per the germline V gene, CDR1 is SGHAT and CDR2 is FQNNGV. V gave up 5 bases and J gave up 4 bases, with 14 bases separating them. The CDR3 has 14 amino acids. This CDR3 reads CASSPVGLGTEAFF. The CDR3 coding sequence is TGTGCCAGCAGCCCCGTGGGTTTAGGCACTGAAGCTTTCTTT.

This clone was observed a handful of times. This chain links TRBV5-8 with TRBJ1-1; 8 bases are shared with TRBD1. The CDR3 spans 14 residues. Germline V CDR1 and CDR2: SGHTS, YDEGEE. The ends lost 4 bases at V and 4 bases at J; junction bases unmatched: 6. CDR3 in DNA: TGTGCCAGCAGCGTACGACAGGGGACCACTGAAGCTTTCTTT. Its translation: CASSVRQGTTEAFF.

The chain recombines TRBV6-6 with TRBJ1-1; D may be TRBD1 (5 bases). V was trimmed by 2 bases and J by 5 bases, leaving 15 bases between them. This CDR3 contains 15 residues. Germline V gives CDR1 MNHNY, CDR2 SVGAGI (reference sequence). DNA for the CDR3: TGTGCCAGCAGTTACAGTAGGGCCGGGGGGACTGAAGCTTTCTTT. Translation gives CASSYSRAGGTEAFF.

This clone showed up just a few times. The V gene is TRBV9, the J gene TRBJ2-2; D not resolved. The germline gives CDR1 SGDLS, CDR2 YYNGEE. The V end was cut by 0 bases, the J end by 4 bases, with 7 bases between. The CDR3 covers 14 residues. The CDR3 loop reads CASSVAGSTGELFF. The CDR3 DNA follows: TGTGCCAGCAGCGTAGCTGGGTCCACCGGGGAGCTGTTTTTT. The whole variable domain, remainder taken from reference TRBV9 and TRBJ2-2, is DSGVTQTPKHLITATGQRVTLRCSPRSGDLSVYWYQQSLDQGLQFLIQYYNGEERAKGNILERFSAQQFPDLHSELNLSSLELGDSALYFCASSVAGSTGELFFGEGSRLTVL.

V and J are TRBV6-1 and TRBJ1-2, with D possibly matching TRBD1 (5 bases). V lost 3 bases, J lost 0 bases, and 8 bases lay in between. Germline assignment: CDR1 MNHNS and CDR2 SASEGT. The CDR3 is 14 residues long. CDR3 sequence: CASSEQDTNYGYTF. In DNA, the CDR3 is TGTGCCAGCAGTGAGCAGGACACTAACTATGGCTACACCTTC.

J is TRBJ2-1 and V is TRBV6-6; D gene ambiguous. In germline, CDR1 is MNHNY, CDR2 SVGAGI (reference sequence). The CDR3 totals 14 residues. V was trimmed by 2 bases and J by 6 bases, leaving 11 bases between them. The DNA of the CDR3 is TGTGCCAGCAGTTACAACCCCCGGAGCAATGAGCAGTTCTTC. This encodes CASSYNPRSNEQFF.

The V call is TRBV19, the J call TRBJ2-2; D gene ambiguous. CDR1 is LNHDA and CDR2 is SQIVND in the germline V gene (reference sequence). The CDR3 is 11 residues long. Trimming pared 4 bases from V and 8 bases from J, leaving 5 bases between. The DNA for the CDR3 is TGTGCCAGTAGTAAATGGGGGGAGCTGTTTTTT. Its translation: CASSKWGELFF.

The V and J genes are TRBV5-1 and TRBJ2-2; D not certain. The CDR3 runs to 13 residues. Trimming removed 4 bases at V and 6 bases at J, with 10 bases between. Germline-derived CDR1 and CDR2 are SGHRS and YFSETQ. The CDR3 DNA reads TGCGCCAGCAGCCTAATCTCATCCGGGGAGCTGTTTTTT. The encoded protein is CASSLISSGELFF.

The V gene is TRBV10-2, the J gene TRBJ1-2; 9 bases line up with TRBD1. The V and J ends lost 4 bases and 2 bases, in that order; junction bases with no gene match: 2. In germline, CDR1 is WSHSY, CDR2 SAAADI. The CDR3 has 14 residues. The CDR3 loop reads CASSGTGGNYGYTF. The CDR3 region has the DNA TGCGCCAGCAGTGGCACAGGGGGCAACTATGGCTACACCTTC.